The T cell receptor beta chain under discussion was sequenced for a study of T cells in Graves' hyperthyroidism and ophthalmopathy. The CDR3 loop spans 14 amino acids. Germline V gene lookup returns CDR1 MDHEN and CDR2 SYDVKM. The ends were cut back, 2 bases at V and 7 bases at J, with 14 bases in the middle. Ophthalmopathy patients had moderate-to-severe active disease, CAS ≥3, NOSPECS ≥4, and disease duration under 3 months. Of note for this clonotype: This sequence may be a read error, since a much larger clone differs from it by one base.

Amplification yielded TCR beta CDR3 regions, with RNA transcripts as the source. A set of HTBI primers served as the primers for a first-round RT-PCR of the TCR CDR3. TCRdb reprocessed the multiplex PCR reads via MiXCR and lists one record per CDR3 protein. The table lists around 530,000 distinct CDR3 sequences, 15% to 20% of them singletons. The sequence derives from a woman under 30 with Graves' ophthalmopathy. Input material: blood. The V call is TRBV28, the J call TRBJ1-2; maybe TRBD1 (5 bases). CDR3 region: CASSLAGTVSGYTF. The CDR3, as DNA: TGTGCCAGCAGTTTAGCCGGGACTGTGAGTGGCTACACCTTC.